The 17 T cell receptor beta chains below all came from one sample that was sequenced in a study of blood T cell repertoires in COVID-19. TCRdb's copy holds only in-frame clones and misses some; the assay was immunoSEQ multiplex PCR. The sample lists just over 300,000 clones; roughly 88% were seen once. Input material: PBMCs or T cells enriched from blood (not recorded which). Receptors were obtained from a man aged 30-40 years who had recovered from COVID-19.

The CDR3 DNA sequence: TGTGCCAGCAGTTTAGAGCGGACAGATACGCAGTATTTT. Its translation is CASSLERTDTQYF. The rearrangement joins TRBV12-3 or TRBV12-4 to TRBJ2-3; D is perhaps TRBD2 (5 bases). Trimming shortened V by 1 base and J by 3 bases, and 5 bases separated the two germline ends. This CDR3 contains 13 residues.

This clone came up a few times. This chain joins TRBV7-6 and TRBJ1-3; 10 bases are a match to TRBD1. V lost 5 bases, J lost 3 bases, and 1 base stayed unmatched. Germline lookup yields CDR1 SGHVS and CDR2 FNYEAQ. The CDR3 loop spans 14 amino acids. The chain's CDR3 is CASSRTGGGNTIYF. In nucleotides, the CDR3 is TGTGCCAGCAGCCGGACAGGGGGTGGAAACACCATATATTTT.

The V and J genes are TRBV7-2 and TRBJ1-3; possible D gene TRBD1, 5 bases. This CDR3 is built from 16 residues. Germline V CDR1 and CDR2: SGHTA, FQGNSA. Trimming pared 0 bases from V and 0 bases from J, leaving 9 bases between. The CDR3 protein is CASSLAGGNSGNTIYF. The CDR3 coding sequence is TGTGCCAGCAGCTTAGCGGGGGGGAACTCTGGAAACACCATATATTTT.

CDR3 in amino acids: CAWSPPDKFMNTEAFF. CDR3 in DNA: TGTGCCTGGAGTCCACCCGACAAGTTCATGAACACTGAAGCTTTCTTT. The chain employs TRBV30 and TRBJ1-1; D is undetermined. V lost 2 bases to trimming and J lost 0 bases, with 16 bases between them. Germline V gene lookup returns CDR1 GTSNPN and CDR2 SVGIG (reference sequence). The CDR3 length is 16 residues.

CDR3: CAISESGQGYTEAFF. The CDR3 nucleotides read TGTGCCATCAGTGAGTCGGGGCAGGGGTACACTGAAGCTTTCTTT. V and J are TRBV10-3 and TRBJ1-1; the D gene is possibly TRBD1 (6 bases). In germline, CDR1 is ENHRY, CDR2 SYGVKD. CDR3 length: 15 amino acids. The V gene lost 0 bases and the J gene lost 3 bases, with 11 bases spanning the gap.

This clone appeared once. This chain joins TRBV30 and TRBJ2-3, with TRBD1 matching over 9 bases. The CDR3 length is 14 residues. The germline V gene has CDR1 GTSNPN and CDR2 SVGIG (reference sequence). The ends lost 7 bases at V and 2 bases at J; junction bases unmatched: 7. CDR3 bases: TGTGCCTCCACCCGGGACAGGGTCACAGATACGCAGTATTTT. Amino acids: CASTRDRVTDTQYF.

The chain links TRBV13 to TRBJ1-2; TRBD1 aligns across 7 bases. This CDR3 spans 15 amino acids. Germline-derived CDR1 and CDR2 are PRHDT and FYEKMQ (reference sequence). The trim removed 4 bases at V and 0 bases at J, leaving 5 bases unmatched. The CDR3 sequence: CASSYRGKANYGYTF. The CDR3 region has the DNA TGTGCCAGCAGCTACAGGGGTAAAGCTAACTATGGCTACACCTTC.

In its sample, this clone was seen a few times. The rearrangement joins TRBV18 to TRBJ1-4; D possibly corresponds to TRBD1 (6 bases). The CDR3 covers 14 residues. The germline V gene has CDR1 KGHSH and CDR2 LQKENI. V lost 3 bases, J lost 3 bases, and 8 bases lay in between. The CDR3 spells CASSPAGANEKLFF. The CDR3 nucleotides read TGTGCCAGCTCACCTGCAGGGGCTAATGAAAAACTGTTTTTT.

This rearrangement joins TRBV18 to TRBJ2-7; TRBD1 is a possible D gene (6 bases). The CDR3 sequence is 13 residues long. Germline V CDR1 and CDR2: KGHSH, LQKENI. V lost 10 bases to trimming and J lost 2 bases, with 15 bases between them. In nucleotides, the CDR3 is TGTGCCACCGCGACAGGAGTGACCTACGAGCAGTACTTC. Its protein is CATATGVTYEQYF.

The chain recombines TRBV5-1 with TRBJ1-2; D gene ambiguous. Germline CDR1 is SGHRS and CDR2 is YFSETQ. Trimming shortened V by 0 bases and J by 3 bases, and 6 bases separated the two germline ends. There are 13 residues in the CDR3. The CDR3 DNA is TGCGCCAGCAGCTTGGACGGAGACTATGGCTACACCTTC. It is translated as CASSLDGDYGYTF.

The chain carries TRBV2 and TRBJ1-5, with D perhaps matching TRBD1 (5 bases). Looked up from germline, CDR1 is SNHLY and CDR2 is FYNNEI. V was cut by 7 bases and J by 5 bases, with 15 bases left in between. The CDR3 extends over 14 amino acids. CDR3 residues: CASTRQSGHQPQHF. The CDR3 nucleotides read TGTGCCAGCACTAGACAGTCAGGACATCAGCCCCAGCATTTT.

This clone has only a few counts. The chain carries TRBV18 and TRBJ1-1; 9 bases align to TRBD1. Germline CDR1 and CDR2: KGHSH and LQKENI. V was pared by 4 bases and J by 4 bases, with 10 bases of the junction left unmatched. This CDR3 spans 16 amino acids. The CDR3 coding sequence is TGTGCCAGCTCACTTCAACAGGGGGCGCATGGCACTGAAGCTTTCTTT. Translated: CASSLQQGAHGTEAFF.

The V call is TRBV7-2, the J call TRBJ2-4, with TRBD1 as a possible D gene (5 bases). The CDR3 has 13 amino acids. Germline-derived CDR1 and CDR2 are SGHTA and FQGNSA. Deletions cut 2 bases from V and 14 bases from J, with 16 bases between. The CDR3 loop reads CASSLRLLGAKYF. CDR3 coding DNA: TGTGCCAGCAGCTTAAGGCTCCTTGGGGCAAAGTACTTC.

This clone was recorded once. The rearrangement uses TRBV18 and TRBJ2-1, with D unclear. This CDR3 is built from 12 residues. With 2 bases removed from V and 10 bases from J, the gap between germline ends came to 9 bases. CDR1 and CDR2 from the germline V gene are KGHSH and LQKENI. In DNA, the CDR3 is TGTGCCAGCTCACCAGCGACGGAGGAGCAGTTCTTC. It encodes CASSPATEEQFF.

This chain joins TRBV7-2 and TRBJ2-3; 9 positions match TRBD1. The CDR3 is 15 amino acids. The V gene end was trimmed by 5 bases and the J gene end by 6 bases; junction bases not matched to a gene: 9. Germline CDR1 reads SGHTA; CDR2 reads FQGNSA. The CDR3: CASSLQGAVWDTQYF. Here the CDR3 DNA reads TGTGCCAGCAGCCTACAGGGGGCAGTTTGGGATACGCAGTATTTT.

The chain joins TRBV6-5 to TRBJ1-3; 8 bases map to TRBD1. V was pared by 8 bases and J by 4 bases, with 10 bases of the junction left unmatched. Germline loops: CDR1 MNHEY, CDR2 SVGAGI. This CDR3 region has 15 residues. The CDR3 DNA follows: TGTGCCAGCTTTACGTACAGGGGGGTCGGAAACACCATATATTTT. Translation gives CASFTYRGVGNTIYF.

This sequence joins TRBV14 and TRBJ1-2; TRBD1 agrees at 7 bases. The trim removed 4 bases at V and 2 bases at J, leaving 4 bases unmatched. CDR3 length: 14 amino acids. Per germline, CDR1 SGHDN and CDR2 FVKESK. This CDR3 is CASSLLDRNYGYTF. CDR3 sequence (DNA): TGTGCCAGCAGCCTTTTGGACAGGAACTATGGCTACACCTTC. The variable domain in full, with the rest retrieved from reference TRBV14 and TRBJ1-2, is EAGVTQFPSHSVIEKGQTVTLRCDPISGHDNLYWYRRVMGKEIKFLLHFVKESKQDESGMPNNRFLAERTGGTYSTLKVQPAELEDSGVYFCASSLLDRNYGYTFGSGTRLTVV.